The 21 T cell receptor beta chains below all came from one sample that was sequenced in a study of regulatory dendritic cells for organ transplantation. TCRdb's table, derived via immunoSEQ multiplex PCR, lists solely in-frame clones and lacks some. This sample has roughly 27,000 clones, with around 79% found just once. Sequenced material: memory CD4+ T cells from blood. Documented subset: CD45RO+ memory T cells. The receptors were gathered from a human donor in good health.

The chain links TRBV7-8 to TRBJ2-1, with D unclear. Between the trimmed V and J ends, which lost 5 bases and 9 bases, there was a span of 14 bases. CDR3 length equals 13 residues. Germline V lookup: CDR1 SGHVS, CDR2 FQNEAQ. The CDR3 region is CASSTLSSFEQFF. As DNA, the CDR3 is TGTGCCAGCAGCACGCTCAGCAGTTTTGAGCAGTTCTTC.

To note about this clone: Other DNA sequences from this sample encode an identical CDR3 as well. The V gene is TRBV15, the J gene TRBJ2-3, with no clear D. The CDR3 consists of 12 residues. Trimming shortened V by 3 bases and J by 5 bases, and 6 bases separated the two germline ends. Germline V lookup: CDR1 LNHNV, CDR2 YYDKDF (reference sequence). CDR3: CATSRDQDTQYF. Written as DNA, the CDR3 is TGTGCCACCAGCAGGGACCAAGATACGCAGTATTTT.

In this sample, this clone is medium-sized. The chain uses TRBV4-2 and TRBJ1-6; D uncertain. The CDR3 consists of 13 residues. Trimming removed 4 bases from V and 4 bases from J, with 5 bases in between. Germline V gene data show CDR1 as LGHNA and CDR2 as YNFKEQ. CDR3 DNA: TGTGCCAGCAGCCGGGAGTATAATTCACCCCTCCACTTT. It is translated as CASSREYNSPLHF.

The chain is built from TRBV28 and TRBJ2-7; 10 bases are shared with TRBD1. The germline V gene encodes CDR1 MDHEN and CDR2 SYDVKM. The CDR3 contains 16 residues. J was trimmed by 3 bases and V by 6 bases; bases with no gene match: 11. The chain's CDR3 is CASRPLTGTGDYEQYF. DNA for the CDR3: TGTGCCAGCAGACCCCTGACCGGGACAGGGGACTACGAGCAGTACTTC.

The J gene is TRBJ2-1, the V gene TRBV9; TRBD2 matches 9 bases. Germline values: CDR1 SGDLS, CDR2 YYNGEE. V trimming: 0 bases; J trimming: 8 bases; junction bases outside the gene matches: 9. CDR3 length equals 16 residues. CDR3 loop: CASSVGPSGTGHEQFF. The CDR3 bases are TGTGCCAGCAGCGTAGGCCCTAGCGGGACGGGGCATGAGCAGTTCTTC.

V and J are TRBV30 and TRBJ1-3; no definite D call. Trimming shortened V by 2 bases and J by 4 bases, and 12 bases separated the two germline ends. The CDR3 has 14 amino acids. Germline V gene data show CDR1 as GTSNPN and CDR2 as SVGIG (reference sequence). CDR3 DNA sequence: TGTGCCTGGAGTCGATCTCGGGCGGGAAACACCATATATTTT. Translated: CAWSRSRAGNTIYF.

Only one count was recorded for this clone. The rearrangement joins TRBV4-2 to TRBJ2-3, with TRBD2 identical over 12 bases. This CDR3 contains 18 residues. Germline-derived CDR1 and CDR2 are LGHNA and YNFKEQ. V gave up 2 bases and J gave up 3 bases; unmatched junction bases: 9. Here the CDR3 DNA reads TGTGCCAGCAGCCAACGATCCATTCTAGCGGGGGGGACAGATACGCAGTATTTT. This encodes CASSQRSILAGGTDTQYF.

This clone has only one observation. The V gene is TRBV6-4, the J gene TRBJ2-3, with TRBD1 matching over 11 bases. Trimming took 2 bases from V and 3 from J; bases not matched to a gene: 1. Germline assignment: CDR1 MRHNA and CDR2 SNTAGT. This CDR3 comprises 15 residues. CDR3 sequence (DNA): TGTGCCAGCAGTGACGGGACAGGGGGGACAGATACGCAGTATTTT. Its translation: CASSDGTGGTDTQYF.

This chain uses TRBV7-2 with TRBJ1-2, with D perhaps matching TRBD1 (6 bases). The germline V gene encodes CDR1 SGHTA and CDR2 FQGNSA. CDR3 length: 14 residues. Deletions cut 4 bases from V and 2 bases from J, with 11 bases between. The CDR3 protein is CASSSRTENYGYTF. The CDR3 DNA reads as TGTGCCAGCAGCTCCCGGACAGAGAACTATGGCTACACCTTC.

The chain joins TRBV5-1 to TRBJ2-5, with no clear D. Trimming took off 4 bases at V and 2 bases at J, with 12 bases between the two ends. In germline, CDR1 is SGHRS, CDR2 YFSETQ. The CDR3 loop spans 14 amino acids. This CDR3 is CASSIGPQQETQYF. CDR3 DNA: TGCGCCAGCAGCATCGGGCCCCAACAAGAGACCCAGTACTTC.

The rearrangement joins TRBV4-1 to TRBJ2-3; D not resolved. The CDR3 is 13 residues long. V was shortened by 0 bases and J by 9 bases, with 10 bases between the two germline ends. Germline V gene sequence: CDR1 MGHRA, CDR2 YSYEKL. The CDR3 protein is CASSQEEELTQYF. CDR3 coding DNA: TGCGCCAGCAGCCAAGAGGAAGAATTAACGCAGTATTTT.

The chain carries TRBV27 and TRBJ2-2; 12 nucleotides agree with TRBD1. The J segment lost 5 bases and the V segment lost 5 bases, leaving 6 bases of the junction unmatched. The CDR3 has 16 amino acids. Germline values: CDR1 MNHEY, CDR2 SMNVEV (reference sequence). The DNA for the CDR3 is TGTGCCAGCAGTGGGACAGGGGGCGCGCGTACCGGGGAGCTGTTTTTT. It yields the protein CASSGTGGARTGELFF.

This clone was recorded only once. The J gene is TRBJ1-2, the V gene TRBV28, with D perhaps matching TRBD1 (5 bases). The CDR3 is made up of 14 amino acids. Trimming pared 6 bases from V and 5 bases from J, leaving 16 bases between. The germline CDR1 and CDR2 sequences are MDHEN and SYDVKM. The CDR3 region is CASRVTGGGYGYTF. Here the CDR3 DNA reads TGTGCCAGCAGAGTTACAGGCGGGGGATATGGCTACACCTTC.

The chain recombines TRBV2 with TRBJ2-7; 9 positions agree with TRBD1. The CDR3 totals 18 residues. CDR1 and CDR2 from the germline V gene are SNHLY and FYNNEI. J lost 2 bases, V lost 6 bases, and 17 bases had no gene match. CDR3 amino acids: CASSAGQGVSNLAYEQYF. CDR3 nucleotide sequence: TGTGCCAGCAGCGCGGGACAGGGTGTCAGTAACTTAGCCTACGAGCAGTACTTC.

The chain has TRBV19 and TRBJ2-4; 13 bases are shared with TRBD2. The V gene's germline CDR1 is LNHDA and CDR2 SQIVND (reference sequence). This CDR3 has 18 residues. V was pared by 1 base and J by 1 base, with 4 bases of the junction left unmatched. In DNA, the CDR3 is TGTGCCAGTAGTATAGCTACGACTAGCGGGGGGGCCAAAAACATTCAGTACTTC. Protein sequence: CASSIATTSGGAKNIQYF.

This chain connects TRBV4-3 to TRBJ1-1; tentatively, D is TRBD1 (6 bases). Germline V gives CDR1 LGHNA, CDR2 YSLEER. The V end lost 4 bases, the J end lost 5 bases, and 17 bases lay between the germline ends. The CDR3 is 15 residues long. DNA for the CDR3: TGCGCCAGCAGCCCCAACGGGGGGGCAGGGACTGAAGCTTTCTTT. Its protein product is CASSPNGGAGTEAFF.

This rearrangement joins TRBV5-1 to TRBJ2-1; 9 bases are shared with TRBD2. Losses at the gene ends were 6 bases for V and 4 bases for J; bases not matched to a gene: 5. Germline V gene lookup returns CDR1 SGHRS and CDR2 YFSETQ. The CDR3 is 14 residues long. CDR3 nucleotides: TGCGCCAGCATGGTAACTAGCGGGTACAATGAGCAGTTCTTC. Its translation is CASMVTSGYNEQFF.

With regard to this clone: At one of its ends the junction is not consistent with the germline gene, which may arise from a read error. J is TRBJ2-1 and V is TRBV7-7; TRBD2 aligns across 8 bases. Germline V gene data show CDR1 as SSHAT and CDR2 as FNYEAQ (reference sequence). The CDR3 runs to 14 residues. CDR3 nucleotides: TGTGCTAGCAGCCCCGGGACTAGGAGGGATGAGCAGTTCTTC. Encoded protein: CASSPGTRRDEQFF.

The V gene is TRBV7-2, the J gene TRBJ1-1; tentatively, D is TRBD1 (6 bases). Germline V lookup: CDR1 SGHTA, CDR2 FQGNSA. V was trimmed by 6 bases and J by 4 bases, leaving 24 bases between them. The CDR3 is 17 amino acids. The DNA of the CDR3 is TGTGCCAGCAGGCCAGGCGGGGGGCTTTTCAGGATCACTGAAGCTTTCTTT. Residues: CASRPGGGLFRITEAFF.

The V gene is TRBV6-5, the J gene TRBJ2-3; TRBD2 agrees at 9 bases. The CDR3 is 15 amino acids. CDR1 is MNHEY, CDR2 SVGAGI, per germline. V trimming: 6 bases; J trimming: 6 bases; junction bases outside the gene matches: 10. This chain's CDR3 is CASSRGLAPSDTQYF. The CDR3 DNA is TGTGCCAGCAGCCGCGGACTAGCGCCCTCGGATACGCAGTATTTT.

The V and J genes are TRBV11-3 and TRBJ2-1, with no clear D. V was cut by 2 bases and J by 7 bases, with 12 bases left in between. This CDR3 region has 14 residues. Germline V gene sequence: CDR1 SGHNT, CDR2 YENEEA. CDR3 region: CASSLTGRMNEQFF. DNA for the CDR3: TGTGCCAGCAGCTTAACGGGTCGGATGAATGAGCAGTTCTTC.